The 22 T cell receptor beta chains in this list originate from one sample, sequenced in a study of blood T cell repertoires in COVID-19. Method: immunoSEQ multiplex PCR; TCRdb's copy keeps in-frame clones and lacks some. The sample has 110,000 to 150,000 clones; 75% to 85% are singletons. What was sequenced was peripheral blood. These receptor sequences come from a woman between 45 and 65 years old with acute or convalescent COVID-19.

This clone was picked up a small number of times. V is TRBV6-5 and J is TRBJ2-1, with D perhaps TRBD2 (6 bases). Germline V gene sequence: CDR1 MNHEY, CDR2 SVGAGI. The CDR3 is made up of 11 amino acids. Trimming cost V 10 bases and J 9 bases, with 13 bases left between them. The CDR3 loop is CATIGEAEQFF. CDR3 in DNA: TGTGCCACCATAGGGGAGGCTGAGCAGTTCTTC.

This clone turned up a few times. The chain couples TRBV5-1 to TRBJ2-6; the match to TRBD1 covers 7 bases. With 5 bases clipped from V and 2 bases from J, the junction kept 7 bases outside the gene matches. The CDR3 sequence is 16 residues long. Germline values: CDR1 SGHRS, CDR2 YFSETQ. The CDR3 nucleotides are TGCGCCAGCAGTGTTCCGCAGGGGGCTGGGGCCAACGTCCTGACTTTC. Its protein is CASSVPQGAGANVLTF.

The chain is built from TRBV7-2 and TRBJ2-3; 10 nucleotides agree with TRBD2. CDR3 length equals 16 residues. Per the germline V gene, CDR1 is SGHTA and CDR2 is FQGNSA. J lost 5 bases, V lost 2 bases, and 7 bases had no gene match. The CDR3 protein is CASSLNSGGQGDTQYF. The CDR3 region has the DNA TGTGCCAGCAGCTTAAATAGCGGGGGGCAGGGAGATACGCAGTATTTT.

The rearrangement joins TRBV5-8 to TRBJ1-4, with 11 bases fitting TRBD1. Germline lookup yields CDR1 SGHTS and CDR2 YDEGEE. V was clipped by 4 bases and J by 6 bases; unmatched bases: 17. The CDR3 totals 19 residues. The CDR3 bases are TGTGCCAGCAGCGCACCAATGGGACAGGGGGGTGTGGAGGATGAAAAACTGTTTTTT. This encodes CASSAPMGQGGVEDEKLFF.

The genes are TRBV7-2 and TRBJ2-3; D not certain. The germline gives CDR1 SGHTA, CDR2 FQGNSA. V lost 5 bases, J lost 0 bases, and 15 bases lay in between. This CDR3 region has 16 residues. The CDR3 DNA reads as TGTGCCAGCAGCCCCCCTGGAGCGAGAAGCACAGATACGCAGTATTTT. This gives the protein CASSPPGARSTDTQYF. Looking up the rest from reference TRBV7-2 and TRBJ2-3 gives the full variable domain: GAGVSQSPSNKVTEKGKDVELRCDPISGHTALYWYRQSLGQGLEFLIYFQGNSAPDKSGLPSDRFSAERTGGSVSTLTIQRTQQEDSAVYLCASSPPGARSTDTQYFGPGTRLTVL.

The V gene is TRBV7-8, the J gene TRBJ2-3; D is perhaps TRBD2 (5 bases). Germline CDR1 reads SGHVS; CDR2 reads FQNEAQ. This CDR3 region has 16 residues. V lost 4 bases, J lost 0 bases, and 14 bases lay in between. The CDR3: CASSWILGPSTDTQYF. For the CDR3, the DNA is TGTGCCAGCAGCTGGATACTAGGCCCTAGCACAGATACGCAGTATTTT. The full variable domain, with the rest looked up from reference TRBV7-8 and TRBJ2-3, is GAGVSQSPRYKVAKRGQDVALRCDPISGHVSLFWYQQALGQGPEFLTYFQNEAQLDKSGLPSDRFFAERPEGSVSTLKIQRTQQEDSAVYLCASSWILGPSTDTQYFGPGTRLTVL.

The chain recombines TRBV7-2 with TRBJ2-3, with D tentatively TRBD2 (6 bases). Germline assignment: CDR1 SGHTA and CDR2 FQGNSA. Trimming took 1 base from V and 5 from J, leaving 19 bases between them. The CDR3 runs 17 residues. CDR3 sequence reads: CASSLVTGLGTGDTQYF. For the CDR3, the DNA is TGTGCCAGCAGCTTAGTGACGGGACTGGGGACTGGAGATACGCAGTATTTT.

The chain carries TRBV13 and TRBJ2-1; D possibly corresponds to TRBD2 (5 bases). The CDR3 is 14 residues long. The ends were cut back, 3 bases at V and 6 bases at J, with 12 bases in the middle. Per the germline V gene, CDR1 is PRHDT and CDR2 is FYEKMQ (reference sequence). The CDR3 DNA is TGTGCCAGCAGCTTTTATTCGGGGTTCAATGAGCAGTTCTTC. Its translation: CASSFYSGFNEQFF.

This clone was counted a few times. The V and J genes are TRBV19 and TRBJ2-3; the D gene is possibly TRBD2 (5 bases). Trimming removed 7 bases from V and 4 bases from J, with 18 bases in between. The CDR3 is 15 residues long. Germline values: CDR1 LNHDA, CDR2 SQIVND (reference sequence). The CDR3 is CASTSLRGGPDTQYF. In nucleotides, the CDR3 is TGTGCCAGTACTTCTCTTAGAGGAGGCCCAGATACGCAGTATTTT. Variable domain in full (rest from reference TRBV19 and TRBJ2-3): DGGITQSPKYLFRKEGQNVTLSCEQNLNHDAMYWYRQDPGQGLRLIYYSQIVNDFQKGDIAEGYSVSREKKESFPLTVTSAQKNPTAFYLCASTSLRGGPDTQYFGPGTRLTVL.

The CDR3 loop is CASSDGQVRDAEAFF. As DNA, the CDR3 is TGTGCCAGCAGTGACGGACAGGTAAGAGATGCTGAAGCTTTCTTT. The chain joins TRBV6-4 to TRBJ1-1, with 7 positions matching TRBD1. Germline CDR1 reads MRHNA; CDR2 reads SNTAGT. J lost 6 bases, V lost 2 bases, and 9 bases had no gene match. The CDR3 sequence is 15 residues long.

The rearrangement uses TRBV5-1 and TRBJ1-1; 8 positions agree with TRBD1. Germline CDR1 is SGHRS and CDR2 is YFSETQ. The CDR3 loop spans 14 amino acids. With 4 bases clipped from V and 3 bases from J, the junction kept 5 bases outside the gene matches. CDR3 in amino acids: CASSLQDRDTEAFF. CDR3 sequence (DNA): TGCGCCAGCAGCCTCCAGGACAGGGACACTGAAGCTTTCTTT.

This rearrangement joins TRBV28 to TRBJ2-7; TRBD2 might be the D (6 bases). Germline V gene lookup returns CDR1 MDHEN and CDR2 SYDVKM. The ends were cut back, 2 bases at V and 0 bases at J, with 11 bases in the middle. This CDR3 is 15 amino acids long. The CDR3 protein is CASSLTGLSSYEQYF. In DNA, the CDR3 is TGTGCCAGCAGTTTAACGGGACTCTCCTCCTACGAGCAGTACTTC.

This clone was detected only once. The chain uses TRBV7-2 and TRBJ1-2; 10 nucleotides match TRBD1. Germline trimming cut 7 bases from V and 4 bases from J; bases unmatched to any gene: 9. Looked up from germline, CDR1 is SGHTA and CDR2 is FQGNSA. This CDR3 has 15 amino acids. CDR3 in DNA: TGTGCCAGCACCTATAGCGACAGGGGGCTCTATGGCTACACCTTC. This gives the protein CASTYSDRGLYGYTF.

The gene calls are TRBV7-2 and TRBJ2-2; the D is unclear. V was cut by 0 bases and J by 3 bases, with 8 bases left in between. CDR3 length equals 15 residues. Germline CDR1 and CDR2: SGHTA and FQGNSA. CDR3 amino acids: CASSLAVQDTGELFF. In DNA form, the CDR3 reads TGTGCCAGCAGCTTAGCGGTCCAGGACACCGGGGAGCTGTTTTTT.

V and J are TRBV6-5 and TRBJ2-2; possible D gene TRBD2, 5 bases. Trimming left V 0 bases short and J 5 bases short, with 10 bases between. Germline V gene lookup returns CDR1 MNHEY and CDR2 SVGAGI. The CDR3 length is 15 residues. Written as DNA, the CDR3 is TGTGCCAGCAGTTACTCGGGCGGACTTACCGGGGAGCTGTTTTTT. This translates into CASSYSGGLTGELFF.

In its sample, this clone was seen once. The CDR3 region is CATSDQGWTGELFF. CDR3 bases: TGTGCCACCAGTGATCAGGGCTGGACCGGGGAGCTGTTTTTT. V gene TRBV24-1 combines with J gene TRBJ2-2, with D maybe TRBD1 (5 bases). The germline gives CDR1 KGHDR, CDR2 SFDVKD. CDR3 length equals 14 residues. V was shortened by 3 bases and J by 5 bases, with 9 bases between the two germline ends.

This chain links TRBV2 with TRBJ1-2, with D possibly matching TRBD1 (6 bases). Germline CDR1 reads SNHLY; CDR2 reads FYNNEI. This CDR3 spans 15 amino acids. The V end lost 2 bases, the J end lost 8 bases, and 18 bases lay between the germline ends. The CDR3 bases are TGTGCCAGCAGTGAAAGGGGGTCGACTCCCAGCGGCTACACCTTC. It codes for CASSERGSTPSGYTF.

The chain couples TRBV3-1 (or the pseudogene TRBV3-2) to TRBJ1-5; D is unresolved. From germline, CDR1 is LGHDT and CDR2 YNNKEL (reference sequence). This CDR3 spans 13 amino acids. Trimming pared 10 bases from V and 4 bases from J, leaving 14 bases between. CDR3 nucleotides: TGTGCCACACGAGGGTTTGGAAATCAGCCCCAGCATTTT. Translated, it gives CATRGFGNQPQHF.

This chain links TRBV27 with TRBJ2-3, with 8 bases identical to TRBD1. The germline V gene has CDR1 MNHEY and CDR2 SMNVEV (reference sequence). CDR3 size: 13 residues. V shed 7 bases and J 3 bases; nucleotides not matched to a gene: 3. The CDR3 sequence is CASTRGRTDTQYF. CDR3 DNA sequence: TGTGCCAGCACCAGGGGGCGGACAGATACGCAGTATTTT.

This chain connects TRBV2 to TRBJ2-7, with TRBD1 matching over 9 bases. This CDR3 spans 14 amino acids. Germline lookup yields CDR1 SNHLY and CDR2 FYNNEI. V lost 7 bases and J lost 3; bases outside the gene matches: 7. CDR3 nucleotide sequence: TGTGCCAGCAACGCCGGGACAGGGAGCTACGAGCAGTACTTC. It encodes CASNAGTGSYEQYF.

The chain employs TRBV7-9 and TRBJ2-5; 10 nucleotides align to TRBD1. CDR1 is SEHNR and CDR2 is FQNEAQ in the germline V gene (reference sequence). The CDR3 totals 17 residues. Trimming cost V 3 bases and J 6 bases; bases outside gene matches: 13. CDR3 protein: CASSLWTGDRGPKTQYF. In DNA form, the CDR3 reads TGTGCCAGCAGCTTGTGGACTGGGGACAGGGGACCGAAGACCCAGTACTTC.

This clone was seen more than once but under ten times. The chain links TRBV10-2 to TRBJ2-7; TRBD2 is a possible D gene (5 bases). The CDR3 spans 15 residues. Trimming removed 2 bases at V and 0 bases at J, with 11 bases between. Germline values: CDR1 WSHSY, CDR2 SAAADI. The CDR3 loop reads CASSETLGISYEQYF. CDR3 DNA: TGCGCCAGCAGTGAGACACTCGGGATCTCCTACGAGCAGTACTTC.